These 12 T cell receptor beta chains were sequenced from one sample in a study of T cell responses to AZD1222 COVID-19 vaccine. The method was immunoSEQ multiplex PCR; TCRdb's version includes in-frame clones alone and lacks a portion of them. The data show 200,000 or so clones, with about 92% seen just once and roughly 1% held by the top ten. The source material was peripheral blood, sampled on day 0 of MenACWY control vaccination. These receptors all stem from an adult in good health.

This rearrangement joins TRBV5-1 to TRBJ2-5; D is undetermined. CDR3 length: 14 amino acids. Trimming took 0 bases from V and 6 from J, leaving 12 bases between them. Germline loops: CDR1 SGHRS, CDR2 YFSETQ. CDR3 loop: CASSLEPPTKTQYF. CDR3 DNA sequence: TGCGCCAGCAGCTTGGAGCCCCCGACGAAGACCCAGTACTTC. Full variable domain (rest looked up from reference TRBV5-1 and TRBJ2-5): KAGVTQTPRYLIKTRGQQVTLSCSPISGHRSVSWYQQTPGQGLQFLFEYFSETQRNKGNFPGRFSGRQFSNSRSEMNVSTLELGDSALYLCASSLEPPTKTQYFGPGTRLLVL.

The chain joins TRBV9 to TRBJ2-1; TRBD2 aligns across 9 bases. Germline CDR1 SGDLS, CDR2 YYNGEE. J was trimmed by 13 bases and V by 0 bases; bases with no gene match: 14. The CDR3 consists of 16 residues. The CDR3 DNA reads as TGTGCCAGCAGCGTAGATCCAGGACTAGCGACTATTAGTCAGTTCTTC. Translated: CASSVDPGLATISQFF.

The rearrangement uses TRBV6-5 and TRBJ2-3; D may be TRBD2 (5 bases). This CDR3 contains 14 residues. Germline V gene data show CDR1 as MNHEY and CDR2 as SVGAGI. Trimming pared 7 bases from V and 1 base from J, leaving 12 bases between. The CDR3 DNA is TGTGCCAGCAATTCCGGGGTTGGCACAGATACGCAGTATTTT. This translates into CASNSGVGTDTQYF.

V and J are TRBV15 and TRBJ1-6; a weak D match, TRBD1 (5 bases). V lost 5 bases to trimming and J lost 7 bases, with 9 bases between them. The CDR3 sequence is 13 residues long. The germline V gene encodes CDR1 LNHNV and CDR2 YYDKDF (reference sequence). The CDR3 loop is CATSGQGNSPLHF. The CDR3 DNA follows: TGTGCCACCAGCGGGCAGGGAAATTCACCCCTCCACTTT.

Note on this clone: Additional DNA sequences in this sample encode the identical CDR3. This rearrangement joins TRBV12-3 or TRBV12-4 to TRBJ1-1; D not resolved. V gave up 0 bases and J gave up 1 base, with 3 bases separating them. The CDR3 length is 13 residues. CDR3 region: CASSLAENTEAFF. The CDR3, as DNA: TGTGCCAGCAGTTTAGCAGAGAACACTGAAGCTTTCTTT.

The table lists this clone with a few counts. The chain is built from TRBV6-5 and TRBJ1-1; a weak D match, TRBD1 (6 bases). The CDR3 runs 15 residues. The V and J ends lost 8 bases and 13 bases respectively, with 29 bases between them. CDR1 and CDR2 from the germline V gene are MNHEY and SVGAGI. The CDR3, as DNA: TGTGCCAGCCCAGGGGATCTCGGGAGGTACGATGTCGATTTCTTT. Protein sequence: CASPGDLGRYDVDFF.

V and J are TRBV5-6 and TRBJ1-6, with TRBD1 matching 7 bases. Germline CDR1 reads SGHDT; CDR2 reads YYEEEE. After removal of 4 bases from V and 7 bases from J, the junction contained 8 bases not matched to a gene. The CDR3 has 15 amino acids. Written as DNA, the CDR3 is TGTGCCAGCAGCATGAGGGGACAGCCCAATTCACCCCTCCACTTT. As protein: CASSMRGQPNSPLHF.

The rearrangement uses TRBV7-9 and TRBJ1-5; D remains ambiguous. CDR3 length equals 14 residues. The V gene lost 2 bases and the J gene lost 0 bases, with 5 bases spanning the gap. The germline gives CDR1 SEHNR, CDR2 FQNEAQ (reference sequence). The DNA of the CDR3 is TGTGCCAGCAGCTTATCCCTTAGCAATCAGCCCCAGCATTTT. Encoded protein: CASSLSLSNQPQHF.

The chain uses TRBV5-5 and TRBJ1-1; D call uncertain. The germline gives CDR1 SGHKS, CDR2 YYEKEE (reference sequence). The CDR3 consists of 14 residues. V lost 2 bases, J lost 7 bases, and 15 bases lay in between. The CDR3 DNA reads as TGTGCCAGCAGCTTAGGAAAGGTGGAGTTTGAAGCTTTCTTT. This codes for CASSLGKVEFEAFF.

The chain couples TRBV5-5 to TRBJ1-2, with D hard to call. This CDR3 region has 13 residues. Germline CDR1 reads SGHKS; CDR2 reads YYEKEE (reference sequence). Trimming removed 6 bases at V and 5 bases at J, with 14 bases between. The CDR3 region has the DNA TGTGCCAGCACCCTCCCGGGATTTTATGGCTACACCTTC. This sequence encodes CASTLPGFYGYTF.

The chain links TRBV7-2 to TRBJ2-1; TRBD2 matches 8 bases. The junction had 8 bases not matched to a gene; V was cut back by 3 bases and J by 4 bases. The CDR3 is 16 residues long. Germline V gives CDR1 SGHTA, CDR2 FQGNSA. The CDR3 bases are TGTGCCAGCAGCTTGGAGCCGGGGGGGCCGTACAATGAGCAGTTCTTC. This translates into CASSLEPGGPYNEQFF.

V gene TRBV19 combines with J gene TRBJ2-1; 12 bases fit TRBD2. V shed 7 bases and J 3 bases; nucleotides not matched to a gene: 7. Germline assignment: CDR1 LNHDA and CDR2 SQIVND (reference sequence). The CDR3 extends over 16 amino acids. The CDR3 DNA reads TGTGCCAGTATTCCCTTACTAGCGGGGGGCTACAATGAGCAGTTCTTC. Protein sequence: CASIPLLAGGYNEQFF.